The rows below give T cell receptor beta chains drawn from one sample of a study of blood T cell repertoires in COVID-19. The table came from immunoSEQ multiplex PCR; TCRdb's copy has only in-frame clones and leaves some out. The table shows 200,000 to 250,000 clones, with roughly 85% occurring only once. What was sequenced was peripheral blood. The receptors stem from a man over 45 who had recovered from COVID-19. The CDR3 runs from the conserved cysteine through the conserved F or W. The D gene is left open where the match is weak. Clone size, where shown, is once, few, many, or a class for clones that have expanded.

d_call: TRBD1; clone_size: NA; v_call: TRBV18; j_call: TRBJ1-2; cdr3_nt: TGTGCCAGCTCACCCCGGACAGGGAGTGGCTACACCTTC; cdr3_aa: CASSPRTGSGYTF
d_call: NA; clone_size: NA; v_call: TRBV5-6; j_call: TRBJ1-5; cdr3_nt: TGTGCCAGCAGCTCCGGCCGCGGGTCCGACAATCAGCCCCAGCATTTT; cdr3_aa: CASSSGRGSDNQPQHF
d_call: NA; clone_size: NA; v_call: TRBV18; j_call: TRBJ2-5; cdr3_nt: TGTGCCAGCTCACCGAACAGGAAAACAGAGACCCAGTACTTC; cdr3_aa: CASSPNRKTETQYF
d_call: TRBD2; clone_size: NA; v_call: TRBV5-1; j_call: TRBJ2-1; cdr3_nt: TGCGCCAGCAGGAACATGAGGGGTCTAGCGGGAGTAGGAAATGAGCAGTTCTTC; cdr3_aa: CASRNMRGLAGVGNEQFF
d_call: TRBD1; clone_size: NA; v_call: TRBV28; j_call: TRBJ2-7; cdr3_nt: TGTGCCAGCAAGGGGTCAGGGGGCCCCTACGAGCAGTACTTC; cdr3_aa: CASKGSGGPYEQYF
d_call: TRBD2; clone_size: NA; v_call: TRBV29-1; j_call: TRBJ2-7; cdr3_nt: TGCAGCGTTACTCCTAGCGGGTACGAGCAGTACTTC; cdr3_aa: CSVTPSGYEQYF
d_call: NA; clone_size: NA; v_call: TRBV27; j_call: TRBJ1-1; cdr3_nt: TGTGCCAGCAGTTTATTTTCATCGAACACTGAAGCTTTCTTT; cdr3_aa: CASSLFSSNTEAFF
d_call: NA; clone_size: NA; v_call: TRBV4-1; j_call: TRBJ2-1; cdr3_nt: TGCGCCAGCAGCCAAGCCCATCTATCTTGGAATGAGCAGTTCTTC; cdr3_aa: CASSQAHLSWNEQFF
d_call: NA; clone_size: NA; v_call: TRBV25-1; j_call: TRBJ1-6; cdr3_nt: TGTGCCAGCTCGACAGCCGAGCTAAATAATTCACCCCTCCACTTT; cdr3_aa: CASSTAELNNSPLHF
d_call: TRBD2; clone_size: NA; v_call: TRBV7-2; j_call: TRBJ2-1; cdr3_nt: TGTGCCAGCAGCTTTAGGGCGGGAGAAAGGGAGCAGTTCTTC; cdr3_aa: CASSFRAGEREQFF
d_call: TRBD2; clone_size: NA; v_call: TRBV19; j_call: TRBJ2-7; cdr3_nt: TGTGCCAGTAGTATACTAGCGGGAAACTACGAGCAGTACTTC; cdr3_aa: CASSILAGNYEQYF
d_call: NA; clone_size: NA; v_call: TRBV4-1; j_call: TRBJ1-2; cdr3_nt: TGCGCCAGCAGCCAAGCCTCGGGGGGGGCAGGGCAGGATGGCTACACCTTC; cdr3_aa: CASSQASGGAGQDGYTF
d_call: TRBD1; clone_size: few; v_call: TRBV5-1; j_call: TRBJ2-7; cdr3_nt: TGCGCCAGCAGCTTGGATCCAGGGGGCTACGGCGCCTACGAGCAGTACTTC; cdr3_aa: CASSLDPGGYGAYEQYF
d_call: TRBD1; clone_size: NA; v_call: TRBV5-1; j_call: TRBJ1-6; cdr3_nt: TGCGCCAGCAGCCCGGGGGACAGCCCTAATTCACCCCTCCACTTT; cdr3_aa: CASSPGDSPNSPLHF
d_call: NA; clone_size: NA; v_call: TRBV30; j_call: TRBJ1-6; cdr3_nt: TGTGCCTGGAGTGCAGGGGATTTACATAATTCACCCCTCCACTTT; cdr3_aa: CAWSAGDLHNSPLHF
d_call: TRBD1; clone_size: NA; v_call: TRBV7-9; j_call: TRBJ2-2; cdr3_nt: TGTGCCACCGGGCAGGGGGTTGTTTTGAACACCGGGGAGCTGTTTTTT; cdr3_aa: CATGQGVVLNTGELFF
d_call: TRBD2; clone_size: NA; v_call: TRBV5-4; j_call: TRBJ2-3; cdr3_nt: TGTGCCAGCAGCACCCGGCTAGCGGGCCCAGATACGCAGTATTTT; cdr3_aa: CASSTRLAGPDTQYF
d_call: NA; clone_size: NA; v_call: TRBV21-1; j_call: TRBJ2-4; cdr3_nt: TGTGCCAGCGCAGCACAGGGGATAGCCAAAAACATTCAGTACTTC; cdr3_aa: CASAAQGIAKNIQYF
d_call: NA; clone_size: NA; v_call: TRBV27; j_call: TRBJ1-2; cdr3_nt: TGTGCCAGCAGTTGGGACAACCGCTATGGCTACACCTTC; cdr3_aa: CASSWDNRYGYTF
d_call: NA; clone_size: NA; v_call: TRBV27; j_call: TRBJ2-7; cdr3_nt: TGTGCCAGCAGGGAACTCAGGGGAGGGGAGCAGTACTTC; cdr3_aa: CASRELRGGEQYF
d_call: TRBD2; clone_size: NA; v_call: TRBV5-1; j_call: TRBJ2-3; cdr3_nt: TGCGCCAGCAGCAAGGGACTAGCGGGAGGAAGGAACACAGATACGCAGTATTTT; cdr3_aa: CASSKGLAGGRNTDTQYF
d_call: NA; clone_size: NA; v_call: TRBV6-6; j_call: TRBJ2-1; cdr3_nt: TGTGCCAGCAGCCGCCGGGACACCTCCTACAATGAGCAGTTCTTC; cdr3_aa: CASSRRDTSYNEQFF
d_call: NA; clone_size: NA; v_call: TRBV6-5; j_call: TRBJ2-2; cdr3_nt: TGTGCCAGCAGGGCAGGGTCCCAACGAACCGGGGAGCTGTTTTTT; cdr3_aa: CASRAGSQRTGELFF
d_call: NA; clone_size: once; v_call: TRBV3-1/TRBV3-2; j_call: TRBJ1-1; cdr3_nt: TGTGCCAGCAGCCACTACACGGCGGCCAGGGACACTGAAGCTTTCTTT; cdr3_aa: CASSHYTAARDTEAFF
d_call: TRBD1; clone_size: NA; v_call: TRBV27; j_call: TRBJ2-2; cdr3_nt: TGTGCCAGCAGCAAGCAGGGGGCGGGCACCGGGGAGCTGTTTTTT; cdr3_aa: CASSKQGAGTGELFF
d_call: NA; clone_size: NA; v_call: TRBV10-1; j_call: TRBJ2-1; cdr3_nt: TGCGCCAGCAGTGACGGGGGAACTGGGCAGGATGAGCAGTTCTTC; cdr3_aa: CASSDGGTGQDEQFF
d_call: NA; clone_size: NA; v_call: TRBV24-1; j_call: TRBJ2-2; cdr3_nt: TGTGCCACCAGTGTTGGGACACTTACCGGGGAGCTGTTTTTT; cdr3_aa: CATSVGTLTGELFF
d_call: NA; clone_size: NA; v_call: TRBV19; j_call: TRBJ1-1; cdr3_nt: TGTGCCAGTAGTATTCCTGGAGGGAGGAGCACTGAAGCTTTCTTT; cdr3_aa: CASSIPGGRSTEAFF
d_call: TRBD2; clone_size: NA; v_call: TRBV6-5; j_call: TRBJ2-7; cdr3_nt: TGTGCCAGCAGTTATACAGGGACTAGCTTCTCCTACGAGCAGTACTTC; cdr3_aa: CASSYTGTSFSYEQYF
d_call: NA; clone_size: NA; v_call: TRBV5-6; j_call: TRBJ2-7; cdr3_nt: TGTGCCAGCAGCTTGGTGCAGGGGAGCAACGAGCAGTACTTC; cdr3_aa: CASSLVQGSNEQYF
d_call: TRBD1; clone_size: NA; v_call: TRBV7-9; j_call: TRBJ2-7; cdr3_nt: TGTGCCAGCAGCTTAGAGACAGGGGGCCCCTACGAGCAGTACTTC; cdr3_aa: CASSLETGGPYEQYF
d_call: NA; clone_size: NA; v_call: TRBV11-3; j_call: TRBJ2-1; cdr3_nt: TGTGCCAGCAGCGTTGATGAAGACAGGGAGCAGTTCTTC; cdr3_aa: CASSVDEDREQFF
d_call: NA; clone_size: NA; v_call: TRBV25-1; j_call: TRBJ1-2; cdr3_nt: TGTGCCAGCAGTGAATTGTCAGGCTATGGCTACACCTTC; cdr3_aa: CASSELSGYGYTF
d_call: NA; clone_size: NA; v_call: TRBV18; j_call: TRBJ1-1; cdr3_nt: TGTGCCAGCTCATCACGGGGGGGAGAAGCTTTCTTT; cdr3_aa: CASSSRGGEAFF
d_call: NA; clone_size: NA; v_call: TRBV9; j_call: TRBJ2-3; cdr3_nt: TGTGCCAGCAGCGACCTATCCCACACGCAGTATTTT; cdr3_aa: CASSDLSHTQYF
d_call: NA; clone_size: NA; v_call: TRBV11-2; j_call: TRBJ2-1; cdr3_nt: TGTGCCAGCAGCTTTAGGGGGGAGGGCTACAATGAGCAGTTCTTC; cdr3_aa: CASSFRGEGYNEQFF
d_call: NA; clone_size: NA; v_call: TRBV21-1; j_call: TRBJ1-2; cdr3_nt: TGTGCCAGCAGCAGTTTATCCCCGGGACAGGGCCTCTATGGCTACACCTTC; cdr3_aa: CASSSLSPGQGLYGYTF
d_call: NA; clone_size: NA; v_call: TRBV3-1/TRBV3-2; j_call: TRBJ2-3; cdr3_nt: TGTGCCAGCAGCCAAAAGGCAGGGTGGGGATCAGATACGCAGTATTTT; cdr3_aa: CASSQKAGWGSDTQYF
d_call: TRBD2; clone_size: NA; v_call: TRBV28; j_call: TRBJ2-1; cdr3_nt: TGTGCCAGCGCCCGGGGGGGAGGGCGAGGGAATGAGCAGTTCTTC; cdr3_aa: CASARGGGRGNEQFF
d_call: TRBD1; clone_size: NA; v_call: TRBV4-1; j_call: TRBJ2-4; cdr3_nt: TGCGCCAGCAGGCAGGTCGGGGCAGGGGGCCGTAGTTCCAAAAACATTCAGTACTTC; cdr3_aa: CASRQVGAGGRSSKNIQYF
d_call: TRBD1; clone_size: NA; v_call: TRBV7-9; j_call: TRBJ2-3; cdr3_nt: TGTGCCAGCAGCTCTGGGAGGACAGGGCCCCAAGATACGCAGTATTTT; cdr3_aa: CASSSGRTGPQDTQYF
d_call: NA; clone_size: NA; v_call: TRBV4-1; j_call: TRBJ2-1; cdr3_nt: TGCGCCAGCGCGCCTAGCGCCTACTACAATGAGCAGTTCTTC; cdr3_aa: CASAPSAYYNEQFF
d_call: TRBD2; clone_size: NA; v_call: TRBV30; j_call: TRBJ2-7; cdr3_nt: TGTGCCTGGAGTGTGGTCGGACTAGCGGGAACTAAGGAGCAGTACTTC; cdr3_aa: CAWSVVGLAGTKEQYF
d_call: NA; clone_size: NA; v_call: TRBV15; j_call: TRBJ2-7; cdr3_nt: TGTGCCACCAGCAGAGAAACAACTATCCTCTACGAGCAGTACTTC; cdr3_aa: CATSRETTILYEQYF
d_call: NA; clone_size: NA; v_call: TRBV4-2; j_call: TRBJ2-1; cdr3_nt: TGTGCCAGCAGCAACGGGAACCACAATGAGCAGTTCTTC; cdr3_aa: CASSNGNHNEQFF
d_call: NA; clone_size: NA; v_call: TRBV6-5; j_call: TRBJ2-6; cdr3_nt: TGTGCCAGCAGTTATCTCCTGGGGCCCGGGGCCAACGTCCTGACTTTC; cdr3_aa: CASSYLLGPGANVLTF
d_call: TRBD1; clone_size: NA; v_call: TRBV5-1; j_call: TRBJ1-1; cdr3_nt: TGCGCCAGCAGCTTAGGGGACAGGGGACTGGCTGAAGCTTTCTTT; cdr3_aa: CASSLGDRGLAEAFF
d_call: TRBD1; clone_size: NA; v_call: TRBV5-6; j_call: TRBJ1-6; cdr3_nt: TGTGCCAGCAGCTCGACAGGGCCAAATTCACCCCTCCACTTT; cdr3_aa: CASSSTGPNSPLHF
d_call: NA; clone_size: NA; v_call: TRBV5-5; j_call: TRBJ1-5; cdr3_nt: TGTGCCAGCAGCTCCCACAGGGAGCAGCCCCAGCATTTT; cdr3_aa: CASSSHREQPQHF
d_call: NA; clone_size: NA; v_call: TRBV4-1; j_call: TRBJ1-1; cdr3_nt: TGCGCCAGCAGCCAAGATGGCAGAAACACTGAAGCTTTCTTT; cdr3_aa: CASSQDGRNTEAFF
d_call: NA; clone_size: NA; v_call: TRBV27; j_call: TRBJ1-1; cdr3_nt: TGTGCCAGCAGTTTATTGGGGCTAGGAACTGAAGCTTTCTTT; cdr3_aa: CASSLLGLGTEAFF